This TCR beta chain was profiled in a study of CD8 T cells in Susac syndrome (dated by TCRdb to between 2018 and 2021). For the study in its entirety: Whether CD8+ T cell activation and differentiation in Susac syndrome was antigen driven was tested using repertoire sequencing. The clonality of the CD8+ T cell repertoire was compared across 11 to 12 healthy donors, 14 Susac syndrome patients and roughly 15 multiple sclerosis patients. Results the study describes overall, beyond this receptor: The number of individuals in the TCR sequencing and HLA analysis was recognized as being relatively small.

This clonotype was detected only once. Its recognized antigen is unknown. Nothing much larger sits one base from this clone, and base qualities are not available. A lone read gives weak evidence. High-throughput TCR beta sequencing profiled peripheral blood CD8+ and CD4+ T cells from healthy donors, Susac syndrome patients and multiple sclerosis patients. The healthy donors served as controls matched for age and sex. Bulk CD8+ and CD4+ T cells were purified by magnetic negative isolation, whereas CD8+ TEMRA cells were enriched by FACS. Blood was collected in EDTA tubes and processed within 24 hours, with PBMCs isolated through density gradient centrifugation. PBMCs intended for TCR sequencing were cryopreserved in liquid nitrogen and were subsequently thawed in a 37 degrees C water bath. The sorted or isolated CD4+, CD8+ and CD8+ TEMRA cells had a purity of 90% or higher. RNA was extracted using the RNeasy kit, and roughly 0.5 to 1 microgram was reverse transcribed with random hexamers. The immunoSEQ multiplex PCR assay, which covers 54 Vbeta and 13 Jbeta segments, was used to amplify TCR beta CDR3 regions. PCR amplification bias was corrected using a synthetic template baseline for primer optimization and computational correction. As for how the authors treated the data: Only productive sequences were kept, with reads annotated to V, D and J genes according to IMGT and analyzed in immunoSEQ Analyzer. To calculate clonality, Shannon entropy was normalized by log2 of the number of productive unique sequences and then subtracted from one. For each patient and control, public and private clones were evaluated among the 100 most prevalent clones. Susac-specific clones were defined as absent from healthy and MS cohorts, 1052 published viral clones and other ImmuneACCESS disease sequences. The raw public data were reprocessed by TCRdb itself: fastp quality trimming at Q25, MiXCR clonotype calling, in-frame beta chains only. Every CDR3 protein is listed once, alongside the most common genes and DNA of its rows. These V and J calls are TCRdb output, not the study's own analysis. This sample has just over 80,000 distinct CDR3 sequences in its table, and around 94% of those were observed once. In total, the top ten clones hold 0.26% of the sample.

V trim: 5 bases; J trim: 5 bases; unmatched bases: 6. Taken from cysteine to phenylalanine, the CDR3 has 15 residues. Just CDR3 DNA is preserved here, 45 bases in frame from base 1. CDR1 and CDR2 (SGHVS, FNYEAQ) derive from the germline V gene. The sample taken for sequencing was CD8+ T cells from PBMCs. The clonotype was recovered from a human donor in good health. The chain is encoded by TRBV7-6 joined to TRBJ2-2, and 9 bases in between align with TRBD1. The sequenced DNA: TGTGCCAGCAGCCCTGACAGGGGGGGGACCGGGGAGCTGTTTTTT. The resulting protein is CASSPDRGGTGELFF.